The TCR beta chain under discussion was sequenced for a study of blood T cell repertoires in COVID-19. Study-wide background: Acute and convalescent COVID-19 samples came from the United States, Italy and Spain.

The germline V gene encodes CDR1 SGHRS and CDR2 YFSETQ. V lost 0 bases and J lost 6; bases outside the gene matches: 3. CDR3 length equals 14 residues. Authors' methods: Estimates of nucleated cell counts were drawn from the amplification of reference gene primers. This table comes from immunoSEQ multiplex PCR, and its TCRdb copy is limited to in-frame clones, with some not included. From that table come the V and J calls and clone size; the DNA was used to work out D and trimming. This table has more than 110,000 clones, about 88% appearing once. This clone was counted once. The V gene is TRBV5-1, the J gene TRBJ2-1; 7 positions match TRBD1. The sample taken for sequencing was peripheral blood. The source of this sequence is a human donor in a cohort sampled during active COVID-19. For the CDR3, the DNA is TGCGCCAGCAGCTTGGGAGACAGGGTCAATGAGCAGTTCTTC. Translation: CASSLGDRVNEQFF.